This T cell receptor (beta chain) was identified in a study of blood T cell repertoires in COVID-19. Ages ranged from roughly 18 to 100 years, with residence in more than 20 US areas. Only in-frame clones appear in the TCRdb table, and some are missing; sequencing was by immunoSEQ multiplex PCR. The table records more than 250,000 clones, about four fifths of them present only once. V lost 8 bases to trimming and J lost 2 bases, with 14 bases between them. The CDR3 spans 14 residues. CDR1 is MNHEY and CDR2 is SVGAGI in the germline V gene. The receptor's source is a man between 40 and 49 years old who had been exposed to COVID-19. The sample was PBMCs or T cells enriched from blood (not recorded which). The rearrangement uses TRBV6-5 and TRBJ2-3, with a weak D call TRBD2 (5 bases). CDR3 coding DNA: TGTGCCAGCGGCGGCGGGTTAACCACAGATACGCAGTATTTT. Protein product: CASGGGLTTDTQYF.